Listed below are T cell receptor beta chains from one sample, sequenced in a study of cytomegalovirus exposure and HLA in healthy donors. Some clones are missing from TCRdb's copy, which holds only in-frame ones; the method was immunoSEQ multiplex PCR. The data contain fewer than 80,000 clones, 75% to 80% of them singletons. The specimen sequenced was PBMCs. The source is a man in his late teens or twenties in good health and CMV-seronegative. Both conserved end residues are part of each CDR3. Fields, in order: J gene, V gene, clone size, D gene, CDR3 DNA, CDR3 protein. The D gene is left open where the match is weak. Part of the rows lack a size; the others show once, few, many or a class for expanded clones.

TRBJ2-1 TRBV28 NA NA TGTGCCAGCAGCTCCCTGGACACCTTGTCCTACAATGAGCAGTTCTTC CASSSLDTLSYNEQFF
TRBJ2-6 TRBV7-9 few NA TGTGCCAGCAGCCCAGGGGTCTCTGGGGCCAACGTCCTGACTTTC CASSPGVSGANVLTF
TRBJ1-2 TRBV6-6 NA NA TGTGCCAGCAGTGCCTGGGCCGCTAACTATGGCTACACCTTC CASSAWAANYGYTF
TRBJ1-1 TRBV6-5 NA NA TGTGCCAGCAGTTACAGTTTCGGGGAGACTGAAGCTTTCTTT CASSYSFGETEAFF
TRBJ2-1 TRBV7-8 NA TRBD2 TGTGCCAGCAGTTGGACTAGCGGGGGGGCCTACTACAATGAGCAGTTCTTC CASSWTSGGAYYNEQFF
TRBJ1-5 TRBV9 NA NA TGTGCCAGCAGCCCCCTTTATAGCAATCAGCCCCAGCATTTT CASSPLYSNQPQHF
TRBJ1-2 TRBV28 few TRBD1 TGTGCCAGCAGTATCACCGGGACAGGGGGCTTAGGGACCTTC CASSITGTGGLGTF
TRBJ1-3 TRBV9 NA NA TGTGCCAGCACCTCGAGGGGGTCTTCGCCCGGCGGAAACACCATATATTTT CASTSRGSSPGGNTIYF
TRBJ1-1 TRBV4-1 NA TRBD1 TGCGCCAGCAGACGGGACAGTGAACGAGCTGAAGCTTTCTTT CASRRDSERAEAFF
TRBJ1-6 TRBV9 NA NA TGTGCCAGCAGCCGGGGGGGAGCGTCAAATTCACCCCTCCACTTT CASSRGGASNSPLHF
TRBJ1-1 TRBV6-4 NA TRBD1 TGTGCCAGCAGAATCACAGGGGGTGTGAACACTGAAGCTTTCTTT CASRITGGVNTEAFF
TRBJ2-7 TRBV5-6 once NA TGTGCCAGCAGCCAAGGACAGAGTGACTACGAGCAGTACTTC CASSQGQSDYEQYF
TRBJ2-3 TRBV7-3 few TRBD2 TGTGCCAGCAGCTTACTAGCGGGGGGCACAGATACGCAGTATTTT CASSLLAGGTDTQYF
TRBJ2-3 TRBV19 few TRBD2 TGTGCCAGTAGTATCCACGCTAGCGGGGGGCCCGGAGATACGCAGTATTTT CASSIHASGGPGDTQYF
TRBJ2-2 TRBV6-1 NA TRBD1 TGTGCCAGTAGTGCACAGGGGACCGGGGAGCTGTTTTTT CASSAQGTGELFF
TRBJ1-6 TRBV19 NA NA TGTGCCAGTAGTATAGGCCCCGGGAGCTCCTATAATTCACCCCTCCACTTT CASSIGPGSSYNSPLHF
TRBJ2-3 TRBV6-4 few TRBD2 TGTGCCAGCAGTGATAGCGGGGGGGCCACAGATACGCAGTATTTT CASSDSGGATDTQYF
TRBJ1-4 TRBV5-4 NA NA TGTGCCAGCAGCGTAGACAGCCGAAATGAAAAACTGTTTTTT CASSVDSRNEKLFF
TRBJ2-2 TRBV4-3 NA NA TGCGCCAGCAGCCAAGATCGCAGCACCGGGGAGCTGTTTTTT CASSQDRSTGELFF
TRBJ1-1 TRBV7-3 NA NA TGTTCCCACTCGGGGATGAACACTGAAGCTTTCTTT CSHSGMNTEAFF
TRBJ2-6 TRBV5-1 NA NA TGCGCCAGCAGTTGGAGCTCAGTGGGCGGAGGCTCTGGGGCCAACGTCCTGACTTTC CASSWSSVGGGSGANVLTF
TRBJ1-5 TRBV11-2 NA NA TGTGCCAGCAGCTGGGGGGGGGTACATCAGCCCCAGCATTTT CASSWGGVHQPQHF
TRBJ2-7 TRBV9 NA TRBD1 TGTGCCAGCAGCCAGGGGACAGGGCCCTTTTACGAGCAGTACTTC CASSQGTGPFYEQYF
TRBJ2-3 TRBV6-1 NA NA TGTGCCAGCAGTGATGCGGTGGGAGCAGATACGCAGTATTTT CASSDAVGADTQYF
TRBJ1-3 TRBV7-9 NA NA TGTGCCAGCAGCAACCTACCCGGGGGGGTGGCTGGAAACACCATATATTTT CASSNLPGGVAGNTIYF
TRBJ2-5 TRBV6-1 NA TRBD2 TGTGCCAGCAGTGAAATCCCTAGACTAGCGGGGGGCGGGGAGACCCAGTACTTC CASSEIPRLAGGGETQYF
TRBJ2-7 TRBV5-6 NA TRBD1 TGTGCCAGCAGCCCTCACCGTGGCAGGGGGTCCTACGAGCAGTACTTC CASSPHRGRGSYEQYF
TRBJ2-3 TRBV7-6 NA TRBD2 TGTGCCAGCAGCTTAGGGGGTAGCGGGGGGGCCGCAGATACGCAGTATTTT CASSLGGSGGAADTQYF
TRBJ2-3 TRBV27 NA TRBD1 TGTGCCAGCAGTAACCGGGACAGGGGTTGGGCAGATACGCAGTATTTT CASSNRDRGWADTQYF
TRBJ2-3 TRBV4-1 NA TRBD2 TGCGCCAGCAGCCAATGGACTAGCGGGGGGGCGGGGGATACGCAGTATTTT CASSQWTSGGAGDTQYF
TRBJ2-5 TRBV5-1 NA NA TGCGCCAGCAGCTTGGAGCACCTCCAAGAGACCCAGTACTTC CASSLEHLQETQYF
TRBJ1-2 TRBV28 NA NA TGTGCCAGCAGTTCCGCGGCTGGTTATGATGGCTACACCTTC CASSSAAGYDGYTF
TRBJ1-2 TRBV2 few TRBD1 TGTGCCAGCAGTGACCCCGGGACAGGGAATCAGTATTACTATGGCTACACCTTC CASSDPGTGNQYYYGYTF
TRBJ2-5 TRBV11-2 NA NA TGTGCCAGCAGCTTATCGGCGGGGAAGACGGAGACCCAGTACTTC CASSLSAGKTETQYF